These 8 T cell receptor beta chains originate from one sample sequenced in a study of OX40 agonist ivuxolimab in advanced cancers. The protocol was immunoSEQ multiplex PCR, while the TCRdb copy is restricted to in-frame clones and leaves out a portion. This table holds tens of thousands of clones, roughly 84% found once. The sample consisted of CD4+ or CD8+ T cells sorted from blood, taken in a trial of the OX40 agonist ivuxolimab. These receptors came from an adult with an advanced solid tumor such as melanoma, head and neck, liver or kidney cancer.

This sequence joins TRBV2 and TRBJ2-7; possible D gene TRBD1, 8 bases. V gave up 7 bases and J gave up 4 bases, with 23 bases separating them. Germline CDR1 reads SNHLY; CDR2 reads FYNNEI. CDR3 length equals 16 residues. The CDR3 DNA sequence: TGTGCCAGCACTCGGACAGGGACTACTAGGAGTTACGAGCAGTACTTC. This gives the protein CASTRTGTTRSYEQYF.

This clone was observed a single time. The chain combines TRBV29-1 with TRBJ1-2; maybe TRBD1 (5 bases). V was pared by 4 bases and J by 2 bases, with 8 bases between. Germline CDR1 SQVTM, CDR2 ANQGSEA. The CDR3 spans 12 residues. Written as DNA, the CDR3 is TGCAGCGTTGCTGGGGGGAACTATGGCTACACCTTC. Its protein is CSVAGGNYGYTF.

In DNA form, the CDR3 reads TGTGCCAGCGCGAGGAGCGGGAGTTCAGATACGCAGTATTTT. Its translation: CASARSGSSDTQYF. The chain has TRBV9 and TRBJ2-3, with TRBD2 identical over 8 bases. Trimming removed 7 bases from V and 4 bases from J; junction bases left unmatched: 8. The length of the CDR3 is 14 residues. Germline V gives CDR1 SGDLS, CDR2 YYNGEE. Combining the CDR3 with reference TRBV9 and TRBJ2-3 gives the whole variable domain DSGVTQTPKHLITATGQRVTLRCSPRSGDLSVYWYQQSLDQGLQFLIQYYNGEERAKGNILERFSAQQFPDLHSELNLSSLELGDSALYFCASARSGSSDTQYFGPGTRLTVL.

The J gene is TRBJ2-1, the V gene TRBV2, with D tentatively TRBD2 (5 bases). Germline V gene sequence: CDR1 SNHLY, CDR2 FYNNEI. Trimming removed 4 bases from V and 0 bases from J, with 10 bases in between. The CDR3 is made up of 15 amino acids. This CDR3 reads CASSVGRSSYNEQFF. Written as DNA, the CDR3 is TGTGCCAGCAGTGTGGGGAGAAGCTCCTACAATGAGCAGTTCTTC.

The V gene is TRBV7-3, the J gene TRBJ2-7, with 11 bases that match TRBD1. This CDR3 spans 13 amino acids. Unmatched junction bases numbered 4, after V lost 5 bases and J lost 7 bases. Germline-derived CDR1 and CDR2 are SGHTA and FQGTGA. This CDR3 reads CASSGDRGREQYF. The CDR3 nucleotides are TGTGCCAGCAGCGGGGACAGGGGGAGGGAGCAGTACTTC.

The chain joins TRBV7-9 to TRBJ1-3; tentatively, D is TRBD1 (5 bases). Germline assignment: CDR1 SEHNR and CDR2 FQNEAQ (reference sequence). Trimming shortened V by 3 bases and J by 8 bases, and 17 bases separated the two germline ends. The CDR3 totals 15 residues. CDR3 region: CASSLGSSGKDTIYF. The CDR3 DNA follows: TGTGCCAGCAGCTTGGGATCCTCAGGGAAAGACACCATATATTTT.

CDR3 protein: CASSAGGPGNTIYF. DNA for the CDR3: TGTGCCAGCAGCGCAGGGGGGCCTGGAAACACCATATATTTT. This rearrangement joins TRBV25-1 to TRBJ1-3; TRBD1 matches 7 bases. After removal of 6 bases from V and 2 bases from J, the junction contained 4 bases not matched to a gene. The CDR3 consists of 14 residues. Germline V gene data show CDR1 as MGHDK and CDR2 as SYGVNS. The variable domain in full, with the rest retrieved from reference TRBV25-1 and TRBJ1-3, is EADIYQTPRYLVIGTGKKITLECSQTMGHDKMYWYQQDPGMELHLIHYSYGVNSTEKGDLSSESTVSRIRTEHFPLTLESARPSHTSQYLCASSAGGPGNTIYFGEGSWLTVV.

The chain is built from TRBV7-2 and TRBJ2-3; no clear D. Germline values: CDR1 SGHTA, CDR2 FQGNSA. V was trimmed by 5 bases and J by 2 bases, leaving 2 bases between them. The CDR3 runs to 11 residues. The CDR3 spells CASSLTDTQYF. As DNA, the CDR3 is TGTGCCAGCAGCCTCACAGATACGCAGTATTTT.